The clone carrying this TCR beta chain was seen at least ten times. V was shortened by 0 bases and J by 8 bases, with 10 bases between the two germline ends. Germline-derived CDR1 and CDR2 are SGHDN and FVKESK. The CDR3 runs to 13 residues. This specimen comes from a study of T-cell reconstitution after alpha-beta-depleted transplantation in children. The authors prepared the TCRbeta library with unique molecular identifiers. TCRdb re-analysed the PCR reads in MiXCR, keeping a single row per CDR3 protein. The sample contains 190,000 or so distinct CDR3 sequences, about 6.3% of which appear only once. The source was PBMCs from the stem cell graft donor, collected from the stem cell graft. The clonotype comes from a human donor who donated a stem cell graft to a child with Wiskott-Aldrich syndrome. The gene calls are TRBV14 and TRBJ1-2; D unclear. CDR3: CASSQERRRGYTF. In DNA, the CDR3 is TGTGCCAGCAGCCAAGAGCGACGACGCGGCTACACCTTC.